This entry is about one TCR beta chain. Generated by immunoSEQ multiplex PCR, the TCRdb table keeps only in-frame clones and is missing some. The sample holds under 95,000 clones, 65% to 90% seen once. The sample originates from a study of T cell responses to AZD1222 COVID-19 vaccine. Germline CDR1 reads MNHEY; CDR2 reads SVGAGI. CDR3 size: 15 residues. Deletions cut 7 bases from V and 0 bases from J, with 14 bases between. The sample was peripheral blood, taken on day 0 of AZD1222 vaccination. The chain is built from TRBV6-5 and TRBJ2-3, with D hard to call. This sequence was found in an adult in good health. CDR3 in amino acids: CASNPGSTSTDTQYF. CDR3 DNA sequence: TGTGCCAGCAATCCTGGCAGTACTAGCACAGATACGCAGTATTTT.